A selection of T cell receptor beta chains follows, all from one sample in a study of shared clonotypes between healthy human individuals. Measured with immunoSEQ multiplex PCR; TCRdb has only the in-frame clones, and not every one. The sample has more than 400,000 clones; approximately 94% are singletons. Source material: naive CD4+ T cells sorted from blood. The receptor set was obtained from a woman aged 30 to 39 in good health. The CDR3 runs from the conserved cysteine through the conserved F or W. D genes are given only for firm matches. Clone sizes are given selectively: once, few, many, or a class where the clone is expanded.

clone size | J gene | D gene | V gene | CDR3 DNA | CDR3 protein
- | TRBJ1-1 | - | TRBV27 | TGTGCCAGCAGTTTACTGGCCCATAAGAACACTGAAGCTTTCTTT | CASSLLAHKNTEAFF
once | TRBJ2-7 | TRBD1 | TRBV28 | TGTGCCAGCAGTTTGGGGACAGACGTTTGGCAGTACTTC | CASSLGTDVWQYF
- | TRBJ2-1 | - | TRBV2 | TGTGCCAGCAGGGCCCTTAGGGGCAACAATGAGCAGTTCTTC | CASRALRGNNEQFF
- | TRBJ2-7 | - | TRBV7-8 | TGTGCCAGCAGCTTAGGGGCTAATTCCTACGAGCAGTACTTC | CASSLGANSYEQYF
- | TRBJ1-5 | TRBD1 | TRBV28 | TGTGCCAGCAGTTCCGGGACAGGGAATCAGCCCCAGCATTTT | CASSSGTGNQPQHF
- | TRBJ1-2 | TRBD1 | TRBV29-1 | TGCAGCGAGATGGACAGGGGGCGACTTTACTATGGCTACACCTTC | CSEMDRGRLYYGYTF
- | TRBJ1-1 | - | TRBV5-8 | TGTGCCAGCAGCTTCTCCCCGAACACTGAAGCTTTCTTT | CASSFSPNTEAFF
- | TRBJ2-5 | TRBD2 | TRBV18 | TGTGCCAGCTCACCCAGGACTAGCGGGAGGGAAGAGACCCAGTACTTC | CASSPRTSGREETQYF
- | TRBJ2-5 | TRBD1 | TRBV28 | TGTGCCAGCAGTTTCGGGGACAGGGGCAGGGAGACCCAGTACTTC | CASSFGDRGRETQYF
- | TRBJ2-7 | - | TRBV6-5 | TGTGCCAGCAGTTACTCCTTCCCTCTAGCCGACTACGAGCAGTACTTC | CASSYSFPLADYEQYF
- | TRBJ2-1 | - | TRBV12-5 | TGTGCTAGTGGAGGCGGCAATGAGCAGTTCTTC | CASGGGNEQFF
- | TRBJ2-5 | - | TRBV10-1 | TGCGCCAGCAGTGAGTTTTCCGCGGGGACCCAGTACTTC | CASSEFSAGTQYF
- | TRBJ2-2 | - | TRBV6-6 | TGTGCCAGCAGCCTAGATTTTCCCACCGGGGAGCTGTTTTTT | CASSLDFPTGELFF
- | TRBJ2-7 | TRBD1 | TRBV28 | TGTGCCAGCAGTGCCCCCGGGACAGGGATCCCCGTCGAGCAGTACTTC | CASSAPGTGIPVEQYF
- | TRBJ2-1 | - | TRBV21-1 | TGTGCTCAGCAGCGGGGTGAGCAGTTCTTC | CAQQRGEQFF
- | TRBJ2-5 | - | TRBV5-1 | TGCGCCAGCAGCTCGGAAGGGAAGGCGTACTTC | CASSSEGKAYF
once | TRBJ1-4 | - | TRBV15 | TGTGCCTCAGCAGGGACTAATGAAAAACTGTTTTTT | CASAGTNEKLFF
- | TRBJ2-1 | - | TRBV4-1 | TGCGCCAGCAGCCAAATCGGGATCAACAATGAGCAGTTCTTC | CASSQIGINNEQFF
- | TRBJ2-7 | - | TRBV2 | TGTGCCAGCAGAGAAAAGTTGAGCGAGCAGTACTTC | CASREKLSEQYF
- | TRBJ2-7 | - | TRBV5-1 | TGCGCCAGCAGCTTGGGCCGCTACGAGCAGTACTTC | CASSLGRYEQYF
- | TRBJ2-2 | TRBD2 | TRBV2 | TGTGCCAGCAGTGGGGGACTAGCGGCCACCGGGGAGCTGTTTTTT | CASSGGLAATGELFF
- | TRBJ2-3 | - | TRBV13 | TGTGCCAGCAGCCCGGAGACTGGAAGCACAGATACGCAGTATTTT | CASSPETGSTDTQYF
- | TRBJ2-7 | TRBD2 | TRBV28 | TGTGCCAGCACGGTACCAGCGGGAGGGGGGTACGAGCAGTACTTC | CASTVPAGGGYEQYF
- | TRBJ1-2 | - | TRBV11-3 | TGTGCCAGCAGCTTAGATCGGAACAAAGGGAGCTATGGCTACACCTTC | CASSLDRNKGSYGYTF
- | TRBJ1-2 | - | TRBV18 | TGTGCCAGCTCACCACCTTCGGTGGGGAACTATGGCTACACCTTC | CASSPPSVGNYGYTF
- | TRBJ2-5 | TRBD2 | TRBV28 | TGTGCCAGCAGAGGGACTAACCAAGAGACCCAGTACTTC | CASRGTNQETQYF
- | TRBJ1-4 | TRBD1 | TRBV18 | TGTGCCAGCTCACCAGGGGACAGGGAAAAACTGTTTTTT | CASSPGDREKLFF
- | TRBJ2-1 | - | TRBV5-4 | TGTGCCAGCAGCTTGGACTACAATGAGCAGTTCTTC | CASSLDYNEQFF
- | TRBJ2-5 | TRBD1 | TRBV19 | TGTGCCAGTAGTGGGAGGACAGGGGGCTCGGAGACCCAGTACTTC | CASSGRTGGSETQYF
- | TRBJ2-5 | - | TRBV10-3 | TGTGCCATTTCCGGGGGAGAAGAGACCCAGTACTTC | CAISGGEETQYF
- | TRBJ2-7 | - | TRBV28 | TGTGCCAGCAGAGGGGACCAAGGGGCCCGCAGCTACGAGCAGTACTTC | CASRGDQGARSYEQYF
- | TRBJ1-1 | - | TRBV6-1 | TGTGCCAGCAGTGAACCGCCCCCAGGGAGCACTGAAGCTTTCTTT | CASSEPPPGSTEAFF
- | TRBJ2-7 | TRBD2 | TRBV7-9 | TGTGCCAGCAGCTTGCGGGAGTGGGCGAACGAGCAGTACTTC | CASSLREWANEQYF
- | TRBJ2-7 | - | TRBV4-1 | TGCGCCAGCAGCCAAGAGGGGGGCGCGTCCTACGAGCAGTACTTC | CASSQEGGASYEQYF
- | TRBJ2-5 | - | TRBV11-3 | TGTGCCTGGGGAGTTCTCGGCGGAATGATAGAGACCCAGTACTTC | CAWGVLGGMIETQYF
- | TRBJ2-2 | - | TRBV23-1 | TGCGCCAGCAGTCAATCAAATTCCCATCCCCACGACGGACTAAATAACACCGGGGAGCTGTTTTTT | CASSQSNSHPHDGLNNTGELFF